The 4 T cell receptor beta chains below all came from one sample that was sequenced in a study of blood T cell repertoires in COVID-19. This table comes from immunoSEQ multiplex PCR, and its TCRdb copy is limited to in-frame clones, with some not included. This table holds 150,000 to 190,000 clones, roughly 84% found once. Sequenced sample: peripheral blood. These receptors were obtained from a woman aged 45 to 65 with acute or convalescent COVID-19.

The chain couples TRBV29-1 to TRBJ2-2, with 11 bases matching TRBD2. This CDR3 is built from 15 residues. V shed 6 bases, J shed 5 bases, and the junction held 8 bases outside the gene matches. In germline, CDR1 is SQVTM, CDR2 ANQGSEA. In DNA, the CDR3 is TGCAGCGTAACCGGGACTAGCGGAGGGACCGGGGAGCTGTTTTTT. As protein: CSVTGTSGGTGELFF.

The chain has TRBV9 and TRBJ2-7; 8 bases map to TRBD1. This CDR3 has 15 residues. From germline, CDR1 is SGDLS and CDR2 YYNGEE. The junction had 8 bases not matched to a gene; V was cut back by 4 bases and J by 2 bases. CDR3 nucleotides: TGTGCCAGCAGCCTACGACAGGGGTCCCCCTACGAGCAGTACTTC. Translating it yields CASSLRQGSPYEQYF.

In nucleotides, the CDR3 is TGTGCCAGCAGCTTGGCGGGTAGCACAGATACGCAGTATTTT. Its translation: CASSLAGSTDTQYF. The chain combines TRBV5-4 with TRBJ2-3; D is unresolved. Germline CDR1 reads SGHNT; CDR2 reads YYREEE (reference sequence). This CDR3 spans 14 amino acids. V was trimmed by 0 bases and J by 0 bases, leaving 5 bases between them.

The rearrangement links TRBV11-2 to TRBJ2-2; TRBD1 aligns across 10 bases. The germline V gene encodes CDR1 SGHAT and CDR2 FQNNGV. Trimming cost V 7 bases and J 4 bases; bases outside gene matches: 9. The CDR3 sequence is 16 residues long. CDR3 nucleotide sequence: TGTGCCAGCACCAGGGACAGGGGCTTCCCCACCGGGGAGCTGTTTTTT. Its translation is CASTRDRGFPTGELFF.